This note documents a single T cell receptor beta chain sequence. The entry originates in a study of cytomegalovirus exposure and HLA in healthy donors. V lost 0 bases and J lost 5, with 8 bases in between. This CDR3 is 13 amino acids long. Germline V gene data show CDR1 as MNHNY and CDR2 as SVGAGI (reference sequence). 60 Vbeta and 13 Jbeta primers were used in PCR. Clones were read by immunoSEQ multiplex PCR, and TCRdb kept only the in-frame ones, dropping some. The top ten hold 1.5% to 2% of the sample, which has about 140,000 clones, over 60% seen once. Sequenced: PBMCs. This TCR came from a man aged 40-49 years in good health and CMV-seronegative. The chain joins TRBV6-6 to TRBJ2-7, with a weak D call TRBD2 (5 bases). The CDR3 region has the DNA TGTGCCAGCAGTTACTCTAGCGCCCACGAGCAGTACTTC. This gives the protein CASSYSSAHEQYF.